This T cell receptor (beta chain) was observed in a study of blood T cell repertoires in COVID-19. Background on the study: From the United States, Italy and Spain came samples of acute and convalescent COVID-19. PBMCs, B-cell-depleted T cells, or T cells provided the cDNA or gDNA that made up the material.

The CDR3 loop spans 13 amino acids. V lost 6 bases and J lost 0; bases outside the gene matches: 1. Germline CDR1 WSHSY, CDR2 SAAADI. In the authors' methods: Estimation of nucleated cell counts was performed using reference gene primer amplification. Method: immunoSEQ multiplex PCR; TCRdb's copy keeps in-frame clones and lacks some. V and J calls and clone size are copied from that table; D and trimming were computed from the DNA. The sample carries tens of thousands of clones, around nine tenths recorded once. V usage is TRBV10-2 and J usage is TRBJ1-1; 7 nucleotides match TRBD1. The specimen sequenced was peripheral blood. The clonotype originates from a man between 60 and 70 years old with acute or convalescent COVID-19. CDR3 region: CASRGQMNTEAFF. The CDR3, as DNA: TGCGCCAGCAGGGGACAGATGAACACTGAAGCTTTCTTT.